This T cell receptor (beta chain) was observed in a study of shared clonotypes between healthy human individuals. For every subset, genomic DNA was evenly distributed across several immunoSEQ plates. The repertoire was sequenced with immunoSEQ multiplex PCR; TCRdb's copy has only in-frame clones and lacks some. The data hold more than 1,200,000 clones, with approximately 98.5% observed a single time. This sequence originates from a young man in good health. Sequenced material: naive CD4+ T cells sorted from blood. Subset noted: CD45RA+ positively selected.

The CDR3 here is CASRRGRRHNEQFF. For the CDR3, the DNA is TGCGCCAGCAGGCGGGGGAGAAGGCACAATGAGCAGTTCTTC. The genes are TRBV10-1 and TRBJ2-1; TRBD2 matches at 7 bases. In germline, CDR1 is WNHNN, CDR2 SYGVQD (reference sequence). With 6 bases clipped from V and 5 bases from J, the junction kept 7 bases outside the gene matches. CDR3 size: 14 residues.